Presented here are 32 T cell receptor beta chains from one specimen sequenced in a study of blood T cell repertoires in COVID-19. This table comes from immunoSEQ multiplex PCR, and its TCRdb copy is limited to in-frame clones, with some not included. The data show under 400,000 clones, approximately 88% seen once. The material sequenced was peripheral blood. These receptors all come from a woman aged 30 to 39 with COVID-19, enrolled during active disease.

The rearrangement uses TRBV9 and TRBJ1-5, with a possible D match to TRBD1 (5 bases). V was shortened by 7 bases and J by 4 bases, with 18 bases between the two germline ends. CDR1 and CDR2 (germline): SGDLS, YYNGEE. The CDR3 consists of 15 residues. CDR3 coding DNA: TGTGCCAGCTCAACAGGTTGGAATACTAATCAGCCCCAGCATTTT. Residues: CASSTGWNTNQPQHF.

The chain is built from TRBV6-5 and TRBJ1-1, with TRBD1 matching 9 bases. The germline V gene encodes CDR1 MNHEY and CDR2 SVGAGI. This CDR3 comprises 15 residues. The V segment lost 6 bases and the J segment 8 bases; nucleotides outside the gene matches: 13. CDR3 protein: CASSWGQGRREEAFF. The CDR3 coding sequence is TGTGCCAGCAGCTGGGGACAGGGACGGCGAGAGGAAGCTTTCTTT.

In this sample, this clone turned up a few times. The chain carries TRBV24-1 and TRBJ2-1; 11 bases are shared with TRBD1. The CDR3 loop spans 16 amino acids. Germline CDR1 is KGHDR and CDR2 is SFDVKD. V trimming: 3 bases; J trimming: 6 bases; junction bases outside the gene matches: 6. The CDR3 protein is CATSDPGQGASNEQFF. The CDR3 coding sequence is TGTGCCACCAGTGATCCCGGACAGGGGGCCAGCAATGAGCAGTTCTTC.

The chain joins TRBV5-8 to TRBJ2-7, with TRBD1 as a possible D gene (5 bases). Per germline, CDR1 SGHTS and CDR2 YDEGEE. V was trimmed by 7 bases and J by 3 bases, leaving 5 bases between them. The CDR3 has 10 amino acids. DNA of the CDR3: TGTGCCAGCCAGGGCTACGAGCAGTACTTC. It encodes CASQGYEQYF.

The chain is built from TRBV11-2 and TRBJ2-7; 8 bases agree with TRBD2. From germline, CDR1 is SGHAT and CDR2 FQNNGV. The CDR3 has 13 amino acids. Trimming at V came to 5 bases and at J to 2 bases, leaving 2 bases not matched to a gene. The CDR3 loop is CASSRGLAYEQYV. Here the CDR3 DNA reads TGTGCCAGCAGCCGGGGACTAGCCTACGAGCAGTACGTC.

The V call is TRBV5-1, the J call TRBJ1-1; TRBD1 agrees at 9 bases. The CDR3 totals 17 residues. The ends lost 2 bases at V and 4 bases at J; junction bases unmatched: 12. Germline V gives CDR1 SGHRS, CDR2 YFSETQ. CDR3 sequence: CASSLTSLGQGGTEAFF. The DNA of the CDR3 is TGCGCCAGCAGCTTAACCAGCTTGGGACAGGGAGGCACTGAAGCTTTCTTT. Complete variable domain (other parts from reference TRBV5-1 and TRBJ1-1): KAGVTQTPRYLIKTRGQQVTLSCSPISGHRSVSWYQQTPGQGLQFLFEYFSETQRNKGNFPGRFSGRQFSNSRSEMNVSTLELGDSALYLCASSLTSLGQGGTEAFFGQGTRLTVV.

V and J are TRBV4-2 and TRBJ2-1, with D possibly being TRBD2 (6 bases). The V gene's germline CDR1 is LGHNA and CDR2 YNFKEQ. This CDR3 is built from 16 residues. V was cut by 0 bases and J by 4 bases, with 13 bases left in between. The CDR3 coding sequence is TGTGCCAGCAGCCAAGATCCCGGGGGAGTGTACAATGAGCAGTTCTTC. Protein product: CASSQDPGGVYNEQFF.

V usage is TRBV19 and J usage is TRBJ2-3, with TRBD1 as a possible D gene (5 bases). The V end was cut by 5 bases, the J end by 4 bases, with 10 bases between. The CDR3 is 13 residues long. Germline values: CDR1 LNHDA, CDR2 SQIVND (reference sequence). This chain's CDR3 is CASSAGWADTQYF. CDR3 DNA sequence: TGTGCCAGTAGTGCAGGGTGGGCAGATACGCAGTATTTT. Variable domain in full (rest from reference TRBV19 and TRBJ2-3): DGGITQSPKYLFRKEGQNVTLSCEQNLNHDAMYWYRQDPGQGLRLIYYSQIVNDFQKGDIAEGYSVSREKKESFPLTVTSAQKNPTAFYLCASSAGWADTQYFGPGTRLTVL.

This rearrangement joins TRBV6-5 to TRBJ1-5; 9 nucleotides line up with TRBD1. Germline V gene data show CDR1 as MNHEY and CDR2 as SVGAGI. Germline trimming cut 6 bases from V and 11 bases from J; bases unmatched to any gene: 8. This CDR3 has 13 residues. The CDR3 DNA is TGTGCCAGCAGCCGGACAGGGGCGGGGGCCCAGCATTTT. The encoded protein is CASSRTGAGAQHF.

The chain carries TRBV7-8 and TRBJ1-3; 9 nucleotides match TRBD1. Germline V lookup: CDR1 SGHVS, CDR2 FQNEAQ. Unmatched junction bases numbered 4, after V lost 5 bases and J lost 2 bases. The CDR3 has 15 residues. CDR3 nucleotide sequence: TGTGCCAGCAGCCCCAGGACAGGGGCTGGAAACACCATATATTTT. Amino acids: CASSPRTGAGNTIYF.

This clone appeared once. The chain is built from TRBV27 and TRBJ1-2; perhaps TRBD1 as D (5 bases). Trimming left V 4 bases short and J 8 bases short, with 14 bases between. This CDR3 contains 13 residues. The germline V gene encodes CDR1 MNHEY and CDR2 SMNVEV (reference sequence). In nucleotides, the CDR3 is TGTGCCAGCAGTTGGAGGGGAGAAGAGGGCTACACCTTC. This sequence encodes CASSWRGEEGYTF.

This chain connects TRBV27 to TRBJ1-6; 9 bases map to TRBD1. The CDR3 is 19 residues long. CDR1 is MNHEY and CDR2 is SMNVEV in the germline V gene (reference sequence). V was pared by 6 bases and J by 9 bases, with 21 bases of the junction left unmatched. The DNA of the CDR3 is TGTGCCAGCAGCCCACTATCGACAGGGGGAGAGTATGGTGTTTCACCCCTCCACTTT. Encoded protein: CASSPLSTGGEYGVSPLHF.

V usage is TRBV2 and J usage is TRBJ2-6, with D unclear. V lost 8 bases and J lost 0, with 17 bases in between. Germline V gives CDR1 SNHLY, CDR2 FYNNEI. This CDR3 region has 17 residues. CDR3 amino acids: CASFAVTHHSGANVLTF. In DNA, the CDR3 is TGTGCCAGCTTCGCGGTCACTCACCACTCTGGGGCCAACGTCCTGACTTTC.

The chain recombines TRBV6-2 or TRBV6-3 with TRBJ1-2; TRBD1 aligns across 7 bases. The germline gives CDR1 MNHEY, CDR2 SVGEGT. V shed 2 bases and J 2 bases; nucleotides not matched to a gene: 8. This CDR3 contains 16 residues. CDR3 in amino acids: CASSYGRGQPNYGYTF. The DNA of the CDR3 is TGTGCCAGCAGTTACGGAAGGGGACAGCCGAACTATGGCTACACCTTC.

This clone was seen only once. The chain combines TRBV19 with TRBJ1-2; 8 nucleotides match TRBD1. The germline V gene encodes CDR1 LNHDA and CDR2 SQIVND (reference sequence). Trimming removed 9 bases from V and 7 bases from J; junction bases left unmatched: 10. The CDR3 length is 13 residues. This chain's CDR3 is CASLNQGASGYTF. The CDR3 DNA reads TGTGCCAGCCTCAATCAGGGGGCGAGTGGCTACACCTTC.

This clone was counted between two and nine times. V is TRBV5-5 and J is TRBJ1-4; no reliable D call. Germline V gives CDR1 SGHKS, CDR2 YYEKEE (reference sequence). This CDR3 has 16 residues. V was pared by 0 bases and J by 3 bases, with 12 bases between. The CDR3 loop reads CASSLVRGQSNEKLFF. The CDR3 nucleotides read TGTGCCAGCAGCTTGGTCCGCGGGCAGTCTAATGAAAAACTGTTTTTT. Full variable domain (missing parts from reference TRBV5-5 and TRBJ1-4): DAGVTQSPTHLIKTRGQQVTLRCSPISGHKSVSWYQQVLGQGPQFIFQYYEKEERGRGNFPDRFSARQFPNYSSELNVNALLLGDSALYLCASSLVRGQSNEKLFFGSGTQLSVL.

This clone was recorded many times. J is TRBJ2-3 and V is TRBV6-4; TRBD2 is a possible D gene (6 bases). The CDR3 has 13 amino acids. Germline V gives CDR1 MRHNA, CDR2 SNTAGT. V lost 4 bases and J lost 2, with 7 bases in between. CDR3 sequence reads: CASSGTTTDTQYF. The CDR3 nucleotides are TGTGCCAGCAGTGGGACTACCACAGATACGCAGTATTTT.

The chain combines TRBV5-6 with TRBJ1-2; a weak D match, TRBD1 (6 bases). The CDR3 is made up of 11 amino acids. The V gene lost 3 bases and the J gene lost 8 bases, with 8 bases spanning the gap. Germline V gives CDR1 SGHDT, CDR2 YYEEEE. This CDR3 reads CASSSTGGYTF. In nucleotides, the CDR3 is TGTGCCAGCAGCTCCACAGGGGGCTACACCTTC.

The V gene is TRBV6-6, the J gene TRBJ1-6, with 8 nucleotides matching TRBD1. Germline loops: CDR1 MNHNY, CDR2 SVGAGI (reference sequence). The trim removed 7 bases at V and 7 bases at J, leaving 9 bases unmatched. This CDR3 comprises 15 residues. This CDR3 reads CASIARGRRNSPLHF. In nucleotides, the CDR3 is TGTGCCAGCATCGCCAGGGGGCGCAGGAATTCACCCCTCCACTTT.

The rearrangement joins TRBV19 to TRBJ1-1, with D tentatively TRBD1 (6 bases). The CDR3 loop spans 15 amino acids. The V end was cut by 7 bases, the J end by 1 base, with 16 bases between. The germline CDR1 and CDR2 sequences are LNHDA and SQIVND (reference sequence). The CDR3 DNA reads TGTGCCAGTACCCCCCGGGTGGGGGCGAACACTGAAGCTTTCTTT. This gives the protein CASTPRVGANTEAFF.

The V and J genes are TRBV2 and TRBJ1-5; possibly TRBD1 for D (5 bases). Trimming cost V 4 bases and J 3 bases, with 7 bases left between them. The CDR3 length is 13 residues. Germline CDR1 SNHLY, CDR2 FYNNEI. The CDR3 DNA reads as TGTGCCAGCAGTGTGACAGACAATCAGCCCCAGCATTTT. Translated, it gives CASSVTDNQPQHF.

The J gene is TRBJ2-6, the V gene TRBV19, with D possibly TRBD1 on 5 matching bases. Germline V CDR1 and CDR2: LNHDA, SQIVND (reference sequence). Between the trimmed V and J ends, which lost 5 bases and 2 bases, there was a span of 10 bases. The CDR3 spans 15 residues. The CDR3 loop is CASSPQGTGANVLTF. The CDR3 nucleotides are TGTGCCAGTAGTCCCCAGGGAACTGGGGCCAACGTCCTGACTTTC. Supplemented by reference TRBV19 and TRBJ2-6, the full variable domain reads DGGITQSPKYLFRKEGQNVTLSCEQNLNHDAMYWYRQDPGQGLRLIYYSQIVNDFQKGDIAEGYSVSREKKESFPLTVTSAQKNPTAFYLCASSPQGTGANVLTFGAGSRLTVL.

CDR3 sequence reads: CASSLEGLAGVDTQYF. As DNA, the CDR3 is TGCGCCAGCAGCTTGGAGGGACTAGCGGGGGTAGATACGCAGTATTTT. This rearrangement joins TRBV5-1 to TRBJ2-3; TRBD2 aligns across 14 bases. The junction had 2 bases not matched to a gene; V was cut back by 0 bases and J by 5 bases. This CDR3 spans 16 amino acids. Germline lookup yields CDR1 SGHRS and CDR2 YFSETQ.

The J gene is TRBJ1-6, the V gene TRBV7-2; 9 bases align to TRBD1. Looked up from germline, CDR1 is SGHTA and CDR2 is FQGNSA. The CDR3 covers 16 residues. J lost 7 bases, V lost 4 bases, and 8 bases had no gene match. CDR3 protein: CASSSQGQGVNSPLHF. In DNA form, the CDR3 reads TGTGCCAGCAGCTCCCAGGGACAGGGAGTCAATTCACCCCTCCACTTT.

The chain couples TRBV6-2 or TRBV6-3 to TRBJ1-2, with 8 bases that match TRBD1. V lost 2 bases and J lost 2; bases outside the gene matches: 4. Germline V gives CDR1 MNHEY, CDR2 SVGEGT. The CDR3 contains 15 residues. CDR3 protein: CASSYGQGLNYGYTF. CDR3 coding DNA: TGTGCCAGCAGTTACGGACAGGGCCTAAACTATGGCTACACCTTC.

This clone was seen just once. This rearrangement joins TRBV18 to TRBJ1-1, with D possibly being TRBD1 (5 bases). The germline CDR1 and CDR2 sequences are KGHSH and LQKENI. V gave up 5 bases and J gave up 1 base, with 14 bases separating them. This CDR3 is 15 amino acids long. The CDR3 nucleotides read TGTGCCAGCTCAGAGGACATTCGAGCGAACACTGAAGCTTTCTTT. Its protein is CASSEDIRANTEAFF.

The rearrangement joins TRBV28 to TRBJ1-1, with unresolved D. This CDR3 has 15 residues. Germline CDR1 MDHEN, CDR2 SYDVKM. V lost 5 bases to trimming and J lost 5 bases, with 18 bases between them. This chain's CDR3 is CASSAPRTVSTEAFF. CDR3 coding DNA: TGTGCCAGCAGTGCCCCTCGAACAGTTAGTACTGAAGCTTTCTTT.

The rearrangement joins TRBV2 to TRBJ1-5, with D uncertain. Trimming took 6 bases from V and 2 from J, leaving 8 bases between them. This CDR3 contains 13 residues. Looked up from germline, CDR1 is SNHLY and CDR2 is FYNNEI. CDR3 nucleotide sequence: TGTGCCAGCAGAACTGAAGGCAATCAGCCCCAGCATTTT. It yields the protein CASRTEGNQPQHF.

The chain couples TRBV18 to TRBJ2-7, with D unclear. CDR3 length: 13 residues. The V end was cut by 4 bases, the J end by 6 bases, with 13 bases between. Germline-derived CDR1 and CDR2 are KGHSH and LQKENI. CDR3 protein: CASSQAVSGEQYF. DNA for the CDR3: TGTGCCAGCTCACAGGCGGTCTCCGGCGAGCAGTACTTC.

The chain uses TRBV27 and TRBJ2-7; no reliable D call. V lost 1 base and J 0 bases, leaving 10 bases between the germline ends. The CDR3 loop spans 15 amino acids. CDR1 and CDR2 from the germline V gene are MNHEY and SMNVEV (reference sequence). The CDR3 DNA sequence: TGTGCCAGCAGTTTATTGTCCAGTAACTCCTACGAGCAGTACTTC. Amino acid sequence: CASSLLSSNSYEQYF.

This clone is a singleton in its sample. The V gene is TRBV24-1, the J gene TRBJ2-2, with D possibly being TRBD1 (5 bases). The V end was cut by 3 bases, the J end by 3 bases, with 13 bases between. The CDR3 contains 16 residues. Germline loops: CDR1 KGHDR, CDR2 SFDVKD. CDR3 protein: CATSDVERGDTGELFF. The CDR3 bases are TGTGCCACCAGTGATGTGGAAAGGGGTGACACCGGGGAGCTGTTTTTT.

This clone was picked up one time. The rearrangement uses TRBV15 and TRBJ1-6; D is unclear. This CDR3 is built from 15 residues. Germline CDR1 reads LNHNV; CDR2 reads YYDKDF (reference sequence). The V and J ends lost 3 bases and 10 bases respectively, with 16 bases between them. Here the CDR3 reads CATSSHRDGGSPLHF. CDR3 bases: TGTGCCACCAGCAGCCACCGGGATGGCGGGTCACCCCTCCACTTT.